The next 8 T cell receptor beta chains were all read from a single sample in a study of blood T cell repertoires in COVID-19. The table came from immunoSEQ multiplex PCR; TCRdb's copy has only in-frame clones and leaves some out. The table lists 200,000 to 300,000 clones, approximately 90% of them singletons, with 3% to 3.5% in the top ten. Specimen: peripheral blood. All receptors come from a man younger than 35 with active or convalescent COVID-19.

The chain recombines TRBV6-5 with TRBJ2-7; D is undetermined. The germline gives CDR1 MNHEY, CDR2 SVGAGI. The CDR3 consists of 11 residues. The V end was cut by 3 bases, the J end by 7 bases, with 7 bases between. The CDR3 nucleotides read TGTGCCAGCAGTTATGACGGGGAGCAGTACTTC. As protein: CASSYDGEQYF.

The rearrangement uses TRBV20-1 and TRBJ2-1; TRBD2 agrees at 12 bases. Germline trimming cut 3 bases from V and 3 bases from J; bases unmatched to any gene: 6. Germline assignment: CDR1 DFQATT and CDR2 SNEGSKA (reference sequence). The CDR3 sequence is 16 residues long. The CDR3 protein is CSASSTSGRNYNEQFF. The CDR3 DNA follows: TGCAGTGCTAGTAGTACTAGCGGGAGGAACTACAATGAGCAGTTCTTC.

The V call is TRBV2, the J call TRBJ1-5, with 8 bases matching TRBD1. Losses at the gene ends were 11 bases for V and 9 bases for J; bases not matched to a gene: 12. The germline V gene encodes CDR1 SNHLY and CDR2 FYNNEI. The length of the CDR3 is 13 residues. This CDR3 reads CAVSRQGSSPQHF. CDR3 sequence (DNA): TGTGCCGTATCCCGACAGGGGAGCTCGCCCCAGCATTTT.

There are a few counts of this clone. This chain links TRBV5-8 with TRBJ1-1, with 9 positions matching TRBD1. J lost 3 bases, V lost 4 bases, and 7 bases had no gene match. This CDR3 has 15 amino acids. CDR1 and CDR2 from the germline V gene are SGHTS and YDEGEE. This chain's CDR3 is CASSVPGQGDTEAFF. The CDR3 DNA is TGTGCCAGCAGCGTACCGGGACAGGGAGACACTGAAGCTTTCTTT.

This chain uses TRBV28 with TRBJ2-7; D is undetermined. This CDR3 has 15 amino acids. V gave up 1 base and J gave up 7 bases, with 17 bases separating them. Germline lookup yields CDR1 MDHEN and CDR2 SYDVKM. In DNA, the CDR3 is TGTGCCAGCAGTTTATATGCAGGTTTATTACGGGAGCAGTACTTC. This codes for CASSLYAGLLREQYF.

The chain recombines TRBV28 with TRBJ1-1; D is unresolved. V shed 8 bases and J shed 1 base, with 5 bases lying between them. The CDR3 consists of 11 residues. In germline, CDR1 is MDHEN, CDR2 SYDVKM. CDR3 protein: CASLKNTEAFF. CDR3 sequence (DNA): TGTGCCAGCCTTAAGAACACTGAAGCTTTCTTT.

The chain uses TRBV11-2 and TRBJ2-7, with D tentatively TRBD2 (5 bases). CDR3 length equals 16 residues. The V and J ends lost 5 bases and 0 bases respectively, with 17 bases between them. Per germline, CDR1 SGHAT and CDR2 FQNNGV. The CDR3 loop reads CASSPRPGSSSYEQYF. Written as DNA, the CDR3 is TGTGCCAGCAGCCCCCGGCCGGGGTCGAGCTCCTACGAGCAGTACTTC.

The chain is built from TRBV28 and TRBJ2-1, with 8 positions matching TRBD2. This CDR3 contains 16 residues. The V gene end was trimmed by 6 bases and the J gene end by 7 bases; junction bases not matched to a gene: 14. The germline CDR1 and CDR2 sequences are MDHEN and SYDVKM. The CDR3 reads CASSGISGGPQNEQFF. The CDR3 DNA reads TGTGCCAGCAGCGGCATAAGCGGGGGCCCTCAGAATGAGCAGTTCTTC.